This entry lists 18 T cell receptor beta chains sequenced from one sample in a study of T cell responses to AZD1222 COVID-19 vaccine. Measured with immunoSEQ multiplex PCR; TCRdb has only the in-frame clones, and not every one. The sample has 150,000 to 200,000 clones, 90% to 95% seen once. Specimen: peripheral blood, collected on day 0 of AZD1222 vaccination. The receptors shown here come from an adult in good health.

This rearrangement joins TRBV5-1 to TRBJ1-5; D is undetermined. The ends were cut back, 0 bases at V and 3 bases at J, with 10 bases in the middle. CDR3 length: 15 amino acids. In germline, CDR1 is SGHRS, CDR2 YFSETQ. Here the CDR3 reads CASSLGTENNQPQHF. CDR3 coding DNA: TGCGCCAGCAGCTTGGGAACAGAAAACAATCAGCCCCAGCATTTT.

J is TRBJ2-3 and V is TRBV7-2; the D gene is possibly TRBD2 (6 bases). Deletions cut 5 bases from V and 2 bases from J, with 17 bases between. From germline, CDR1 is SGHTA and CDR2 FQGNSA. The length of the CDR3 is 16 residues. The CDR3 sequence is CASSRGLRTPTDTQYF. The CDR3, as DNA: TGTGCCAGCAGCCGGGGACTTAGAACCCCCACAGATACGCAGTATTTT.

J is TRBJ1-5 and V is TRBV7-2; possibly TRBD1 for D (5 bases). Looked up from germline, CDR1 is SGHTA and CDR2 is FQGNSA. The CDR3 loop spans 13 amino acids. V was pared by 1 base and J by 7 bases, with 8 bases between. In DNA form, the CDR3 reads TGTGCCAGCAGCTTAGATGGGGCCCAGCCCCAGCATTTT. Amino acids: CASSLDGAQPQHF.

The DNA of the CDR3 is TGTGCCAGCAGCTTAAAGACCGGGGAGCTGTTTTTT. The encoded protein is CASSLKTGELFF. The chain employs TRBV7-9 and TRBJ2-2; D unresolved. Germline-derived CDR1 and CDR2 are SEHNR and FQNEAQ (reference sequence). The CDR3 is 12 amino acids. V dropped 2 bases and J dropped 5 bases, with 3 bases sitting between them.

The chain joins TRBV7-9 to TRBJ2-2; D is undetermined. Between the trimmed V and J ends, which lost 1 base and 6 bases, there was a span of 9 bases. Germline V CDR1 and CDR2: SEHNR, FQNEAQ (reference sequence). CDR3 size: 14 residues. CDR3 loop: CASSLDSRAGELFF. For the CDR3, the DNA is TGTGCCAGCAGCTTAGACAGTCGTGCCGGGGAGCTGTTTTTT.

The chain is built from TRBV3-1 (or the pseudogene TRBV3-2) and TRBJ1-1, with a tentative D call TRBD1 (5 bases). Trimming cost V 4 bases and J 5 bases, with 14 bases left between them. Germline V gene sequence: CDR1 LGHDT, CDR2 YNNKEL (reference sequence). The CDR3 sequence is 14 residues long. Here the CDR3 reads CASSPGGAITEAFF. The CDR3 nucleotides are TGTGCCAGCAGCCCCGGGGGAGCGATAACTGAAGCTTTCTTT.

The rearrangement links TRBV5-1 to TRBJ1-2; D gene uncertain. The CDR3 runs 13 residues. The V gene lost 1 base and the J gene lost 7 bases, with 11 bases spanning the gap. Germline lookup yields CDR1 SGHRS and CDR2 YFSETQ. CDR3 in amino acids: CASSLLETSGYTF. CDR3 bases: TGCGCCAGCAGCTTGCTCGAGACGTCTGGCTACACCTTC. Full variable domain (missing parts from reference TRBV5-1 and TRBJ1-2): KAGVTQTPRYLIKTRGQQVTLSCSPISGHRSVSWYQQTPGQGLQFLFEYFSETQRNKGNFPGRFSGRQFSNSRSEMNVSTLELGDSALYLCASSLLETSGYTFGSGTRLTVV.

J is TRBJ1-1 and V is TRBV6-5; no definite D call. Trimming took 5 bases from V and 1 from J, leaving 5 bases between them. Germline values: CDR1 MNHEY, CDR2 SVGAGI. The CDR3 contains 12 residues. The CDR3 spells CASSTANTEAFF. The CDR3 DNA is TGTGCCAGCAGTACAGCGAACACTGAAGCTTTCTTT.

CDR3 residues: CASSPNRGRSTDTQYF. The CDR3, as DNA: TGTGCCAGCAGCCCGAATAGGGGAAGGAGCACAGATACGCAGTATTTT. The chain employs TRBV7-8 and TRBJ2-3, with D possibly being TRBD1 (5 bases). Looked up from germline, CDR1 is SGHVS and CDR2 is FQNEAQ. Trimming removed 5 bases at V and 0 bases at J, with 15 bases between. CDR3 size: 16 residues.

This chain links TRBV5-1 with TRBJ1-3; no firm D call. V lost 2 bases, J lost 4 bases, and 13 bases lay in between. The CDR3 spans 15 residues. CDR1 is SGHRS and CDR2 is YFSETQ in the germline V gene. The CDR3 here is CASSLKGDKGNTIYF. DNA for the CDR3: TGCGCCAGCAGCTTAAAGGGAGATAAGGGAAACACCATATATTTT.

This chain connects TRBV19 to TRBJ1-4, with D unclear. Trimming removed 5 bases from V and 8 bases from J, with 15 bases in between. CDR1 LNHDA and CDR2 SQIVND come from the germline V gene (reference sequence). This CDR3 spans 14 amino acids. The CDR3 sequence: CASSPHGSSEKLFF. CDR3 DNA: TGTGCCAGTAGTCCTCACGGGTCGTCGGAAAAACTGTTTTTT. Drawing the rest from reference TRBV19 and TRBJ1-4, the complete variable domain is DGGITQSPKYLFRKEGQNVTLSCEQNLNHDAMYWYRQDPGQGLRLIYYSQIVNDFQKGDIAEGYSVSREKKESFPLTVTSAQKNPTAFYLCASSPHGSSEKLFFGSGTQLSVL.

The rearrangement joins TRBV5-1 to TRBJ2-1; D is unclear. Germline lookup yields CDR1 SGHRS and CDR2 YFSETQ. The CDR3 loop spans 15 amino acids. V was pared by 4 bases and J by 4 bases, with 15 bases between. The CDR3 bases are TGCGCCAGCAGCCCCGGGCCACAAGGGTACAATGAGCAGTTCTTC. It codes for CASSPGPQGYNEQFF.

This rearrangement joins TRBV3-1 (or the pseudogene TRBV3-2) to TRBJ2-5, with TRBD2 identical over 11 bases. V was pared by 0 bases and J by 2 bases, with 5 bases of the junction left unmatched. This CDR3 has 17 residues. Germline-derived CDR1 and CDR2 are LGHDT and YNNKEL (reference sequence). The CDR3 DNA is TGTGCCAGCAGCCAAGATAGTCGGACTAGCGGGCAAGAGACCCAGTACTTC. Its protein product is CASSQDSRTSGQETQYF.

V is TRBV10-3 and J is TRBJ2-7; D gene uncertain. V was pared by 0 bases and J by 6 bases, with 9 bases between. The CDR3 consists of 13 residues. CDR1 is ENHRY and CDR2 is SYGVKD in the germline V gene. CDR3 nucleotide sequence: TGTGCCATCAGTGAGTCGGCCTTGGTCGAGCAGTACTTC. It codes for CAISESALVEQYF.

The J gene is TRBJ1-1, the V gene TRBV6-5; 9 positions agree with TRBD1. Looked up from germline, CDR1 is MNHEY and CDR2 is SVGAGI. This CDR3 is 15 amino acids long. Germline trimming cut 6 bases from V and 1 base from J; bases unmatched to any gene: 6. CDR3 sequence: CASRRTGAGNTEAFF. In nucleotides, the CDR3 is TGTGCCAGCAGGCGGACAGGGGCCGGGAACACTGAAGCTTTCTTT.

The table lists this clone with a count of one. This chain uses TRBV28 with TRBJ2-5; 7 bases line up with TRBD1. CDR1 MDHEN and CDR2 SYDVKM come from the germline V gene. CDR3 length: 13 amino acids. Trimming took 4 bases from V and 2 from J; bases not matched to a gene: 1. CDR3: CASSSRGQETQYF. In nucleotides, the CDR3 is TGTGCCAGCAGTTCCAGGGGGCAAGAGACCCAGTACTTC.

V usage is TRBV7-3 and J usage is TRBJ1-1, with 8 bases lining up with TRBD1. The CDR3 loop spans 14 amino acids. Germline loops: CDR1 SGHTA, CDR2 FQGTGA. Trimming cost V 8 bases and J 0 bases; bases outside gene matches: 5. The CDR3 sequence: CASARTGMNTEAFF. The CDR3 nucleotides read TGTGCCAGCGCCAGGACAGGGATGAACACTGAAGCTTTCTTT.

The V and J genes are TRBV6-5 and TRBJ1-5; D call uncertain. The CDR3 sequence is 13 residues long. CDR1 and CDR2 (germline): MNHEY, SVGAGI. V was cut by 8 bases and J by 0 bases, with 8 bases left in between. The CDR3 region is CASRAHSNQPQHF. CDR3 DNA sequence: TGTGCCAGCCGGGCCCATAGCAATCAGCCCCAGCATTTT.